The sequence of this TCR beta chain was determined in a study of T cell responses to AZD1222 COVID-19 vaccine. Study-level results: Across spike, vaccine-associated CD4 TCRs were found, dominant at 160-218 and 743-854. Repertoire samples came only from after the peak T cell response. Only a handful of individuals given AZD1222 were seropositive at baseline. A mostly white British donor set with more females was recruited, and clonal diversity was possibly underestimated.

Per the germline V gene, CDR1 is MNHEY and CDR2 is SMNVEV (reference sequence). V was cut by 8 bases and J by 9 bases, with 14 bases left in between. The CDR3 has 12 amino acids. As to this clone: Its antigen is unknown.

The data were produced by immunoSEQ multiplex PCR, yet TCRdb's version contains in-frame clones alone and is incomplete. In the table there are about 110,000 clones, more than 70% of which are singletons. The chain couples TRBV27 to TRBJ2-1; D might be TRBD2 (6 bases). The TCR comes from an adult in good health. The sample was peripheral blood, taken on day 0 of AZD1222 vaccination. In nucleotides, the CDR3 is TGTGCCAGCCGGAGGGTATCAAGTGAGCAGTTCTTC. This translates into CASRRVSSEQFF.